This TCR beta chain is from a study of blood T cells in healthy people across ages. A second PCR of 7 to 11 cycles used a sample-barcoded 5' primer and a J-beta primer mix. MiXCR, run by TCRdb on the 5' RACE reads, gives a single entry per CDR3 protein. The sample yields 850,000 to 950,000 distinct CDR3 sequences, under 30% seen once. Germline V gives CDR1 SGHRS, CDR2 YFSETQ. This CDR3 is built from 18 residues. Worth noting for this clonotype: A junction end diverges from the germline sequence, so it may reflect a read error.

The sequence was obtained from a woman older than 75 in good health. The chain employs TRBV5-1 and TRBJ2-6, with 9 bases identical to TRBD1. Sequencing was done on a sample of blood. CDR3 amino acids: CASSVWTGAISGADVLTF. The CDR3 DNA reads as TGCGCCAGCAGCGTCTGGACAGGGGCGATCTCTGGGGCCGACGTCCTGACTTTC.